A selection of T cell receptor beta chains follows, all from one sample in a study of OX40 agonist ivuxolimab in advanced cancers. TCRdb's table, derived via immunoSEQ multiplex PCR, lists solely in-frame clones and lacks some. The sample yields about 50,000 clones, roughly 90% seen once. This specimen consisted of CD4+ or CD8+ T cells sorted from blood, obtained in a trial of the OX40 agonist ivuxolimab. These receptors came from an adult with an advanced solid tumor such as melanoma, head and neck, liver or kidney cancer. Both conserved end residues are part of each CDR3. The D gene is left open where the match is weak. Expanded clones get a size class; other rows say once, few or many, or leave the size out.

J gene	clone size	V gene	D gene	CDR3 protein	CDR3 DNA
TRBJ2-5	-	TRBV19	-	CAKLPRGQETQYF	TGTGCAAAACTCCCCCGGGGGCAAGAGACCCAGTACTTC
TRBJ2-3	-	TRBV30	TRBD2	CAWVPLLAGLEVQYF	TGTGCCTGGGTCCCCTTACTAGCGGGGCTTGAGGTGCAGTATTTT
TRBJ1-5	-	TRBV11-3	-	CASSPQGNQPQHF	TGTGCCAGCAGCCCGCAGGGAAATCAGCCCCAGCATTTT
TRBJ2-3	once	TRBV11-2	TRBD2	CASSLAGGADTQYF	TGTGCCAGCAGCTTAGCGGGAGGGGCAGATACGCAGTATTTT
TRBJ1-2	-	TRBV5-1	-	CASSLQSGTAIGYTF	TGCGCCAGCAGCTTACAGTCCGGGACGGCTATCGGCTACACCTTC
TRBJ2-5	few	TRBV11-2	TRBD1	CASSRDRVVETQYF	TGTGCCAGCAGCCGGGACAGGGTGGTGGAGACCCAGTACTTC
TRBJ2-5	-	TRBV9	TRBD2	CASSVEGGSGREGETQYF	TGTGCCAGCAGCGTAGAAGGGGGATCCGGGAGGGAAGGAGAGACCCAGTACTTC
TRBJ1-1	-	TRBV28	-	CASRRPRLLEDEAFF	TGTGCCAGCAGACGCCCCAGGCTCTTGGAGGATGAAGCTTTCTTT
TRBJ1-4	-	TRBV15	TRBD1	CATSRATGGNEKLFF	TGTGCCACCAGCAGGGCGACAGGGGGAAATGAAAAACTGTTTTTT
TRBJ1-2	-	TRBV5-1	TRBD1	CASSLDGQAAYGYTF	TGCGCCAGCAGCTTGGACGGACAGGCGGCCTATGGCTACACCTTC
TRBJ2-7	-	TRBV11-2	-	CASSLFYEQYF	TGTGCCAGCAGCTTATTCTACGAGCAGTACTTC
TRBJ1-5	-	TRBV7-8	-	CASSLDPNQPQHF	TGTGCCAGCAGCTTAGATCCAAATCAGCCCCAGCATTTT
TRBJ1-3	-	TRBV7-6	-	CASSLVGSGTTSGNTIYF	TGTGCCAGCAGCTTAGTCGGGAGCGGGACCACCTCTGGAAACACCATATATTTT
TRBJ2-2	-	TRBV2	-	CASFRNTGELFF	TGTGCCAGCTTTAGGAACACCGGGGAGCTGTTTTTT
TRBJ2-3	-	TRBV5-1	TRBD2	CASSGLAGTSTDTQYF	TGCGCCAGCAGCGGACTAGCGGGGACTAGCACAGATACGCAGTATTTT
TRBJ1-2	-	TRBV9	-	CASSPQSPGLTGYTF	TGTGCCAGCAGCCCCCAGTCCCCAGGGCTGACCGGCTACACCTTC
TRBJ2-1	-	TRBV28	TRBD1	CASSSPDRGRVNEQFF	TGTGCCAGCAGCTCTCCTGACAGGGGAAGGGTCAATGAGCAGTTCTTC
TRBJ2-3	-	TRBV5-8	TRBD2	CASSSRPGLAEEGDTQYF	TGTGCCAGCAGCTCCCGTCCGGGACTAGCGGAGGAAGGAGATACGCAGTATTTT
TRBJ2-7	-	TRBV4-1	TRBD2	CASSQDSGKSSYEQYF	TGCGCCAGCAGCCAAGATAGCGGGAAGAGCTCCTACGAGCAGTACTTC
TRBJ2-3	-	TRBV2	-	CASMDPAVDTQYF	TGTGCCAGCATGGACCCCGCAGTTGATACGCAGTATTTT
TRBJ1-5	-	TRBV18	-	CASSPPGRSNQPQHF	TGTGCCAGCTCACCACCCGGCCGTAGCAATCAGCCCCAGCATTTT
TRBJ2-3	-	TRBV9	-	CASSQGRGTDTQYF	TGTGCCAGCAGTCAGGGGCGGGGCACAGATACGCAGTATTTT
TRBJ2-3	once	TRBV11-1	-	CASSLHRGNQF	TGTGCCAGCAGCTTACATCGCGGGAATCAATTT
TRBJ1-1	-	TRBV7-2	-	CASSLSGQVTEAFF	TGTGCCAGCAGCTTAAGTGGGCAGGTTACTGAAGCTTTCTTT
TRBJ2-2	-	TRBV5-6	TRBD1	CASQTETGYTGELFF	TGTGCCAGCCAGACGGAGACAGGGTACACCGGGGAGCTGTTTTTT
TRBJ2-7	-	TRBV20-1	-	CSPKAYEQYF	TGCAGTCCCAAAGCCTACGAGCAGTACTTC
TRBJ2-1	once	TRBV5-8	-	CASTNAGPNSYNEQFF	TGTGCCAGCACTAACGCGGGACCAAACTCCTACAATGAGCAGTTCTTC
TRBJ2-7	-	TRBV27	-	CASKNSGYTHEQYF	TGTGCCAGCAAAAACAGCGGCTACACCCACGAGCAGTACTTC
TRBJ2-2	-	TRBV7-3	-	CASSSRVGGNTGELFF	TGTGCCAGCAGCTCGCGGGTTGGGGGCAACACCGGGGAGCTGTTTTTT
TRBJ1-1	-	TRBV10-1	-	CASSRGRMNTEAFF	TGCGCCAGCAGTAGAGGACGGATGAACACTGAAGCTTTCTTT